The 29 T cell receptor beta chains below all came from one sample that was sequenced in a study of T-cell reconstitution after alpha-beta-depleted transplantation in children. Unique molecular identifiers were incorporated into the prepared TCRbeta library. TCRdb analysed the PCR reads with MiXCR anew, one entry per CDR3 protein. The table shows around 380,000 distinct CDR3 sequences, with about a tenth occurring only once. The specimen comprised PBMCs from the stem cell graft donor, sampled from the stem cell graft. The receptors shown here come from a human donor who donated a stem cell graft to a child with acute myeloid leukemia.

This clonotype was recorded a few times. This chain connects TRBV5-1 to TRBJ1-6; no firm D call. Germline values: CDR1 SGHRS, CDR2 YFSETQ. Trimming left V 0 bases short and J 7 bases short, with 14 bases between. CDR3 size: 16 residues. CDR3 loop: CASSLAGWVKNSPLHF. DNA of the CDR3: TGCGCCAGCAGCTTGGCCGGGTGGGTGAAGAATTCACCCCTCCACTTT.

As to this clonotype: Germline and junction disagree at one end, which may indicate a read error. The gene calls are TRBV11-2 and TRBJ1-1; D is unclear. The germline V gene has CDR1 SGHAT and CDR2 FQNNGV. This CDR3 contains 13 residues. CDR3 sequence: CACSFSHLNEAFF. CDR3 DNA sequence: TGTGCCTGCAGCTTTAGCCACCTGAATGAAGCTTTCTTT.

In this sample, this clonotype turned up a few times. The chain combines TRBV7-9 with TRBJ2-5, with D perhaps given as TRBD1 or TRBD2 (6 bases each). The CDR3 loop spans 16 amino acids. The V gene's germline CDR1 is SEHNR and CDR2 FQNEAQ (reference sequence). The V end was cut by 0 bases, the J end by 5 bases, with 16 bases between. CDR3 region: CASSLALGGRFETQYF. For the CDR3, the DNA is TGTGCCAGCAGCTTAGCTCTGGGGGGCCGGTTCGAGACCCAGTACTTC.

The chain uses TRBV12-3 or TRBV12-4 and TRBJ1-5; D is unresolved. Trimming removed 5 bases from V and 5 bases from J, with 7 bases in between. CDR3 length: 12 residues. In DNA form, the CDR3 reads TGTGCCAGCAGTGGACTTGATCAGCCCCAGCATTTT. Translating gives CASSGLDQPQHF.

CDR3 bases: TGTGCCAGCAGTTTGTTGGCAGGGGGTGTCCACGAGCAGTACTTC. Translation gives CASSLLAGGVHEQYF. V gene TRBV12-3 or TRBV12-4 combines with J gene TRBJ2-7, with TRBD1 matching 7 bases. V lost 3 bases, J lost 5 bases, and 10 bases stayed unmatched. This CDR3 region has 15 residues.

For this clonotype: This could be a read error, since a much larger clone is one nucleotide away. The chain uses TRBV20-1 and TRBJ2-7; TRBD2 aligns across 12 bases. The CDR3 consists of 14 residues. Per germline, CDR1 DFQATT and CDR2 SNEGSKA (reference sequence). With V trimmed by 6 bases and J by 2 bases, 5 bases remained unmatched. This chain's CDR3 is CSASTSGRTYEQYF. The CDR3 DNA follows: TGCAGTGCGAGCACTAGCGGGAGGACCTACGAGCAGTACTTC.

In its sample, this clonotype was seen a few times. V and J are TRBV5-1 and TRBJ2-7; TRBD1 aligns across 7 bases. This CDR3 region has 15 residues. Trimming took 1 base from V and 6 from J; bases not matched to a gene: 10. Germline V gene lookup returns CDR1 SGHRS and CDR2 YFSETQ. CDR3 sequence: CASSLLPQSGGEQYF. CDR3 DNA sequence: TGCGCCAGCAGCTTGTTACCCCAGTCAGGGGGCGAGCAGTACTTC.

As to this clonotype: Lacking the conserved final phenylalanine or tryptophan, this CDR3 likely reflects a read error. V and J are TRBV7-9 and TRBJ1-5, with D maybe TRBD1 (5 bases). This CDR3 is 13 amino acids long. Germline V gene data show CDR1 as SEHNR and CDR2 as FQNEAQ (reference sequence). V was clipped by 4 bases and J by 5 bases, with 9 bases between them. The CDR3 DNA is TGTGCCAGCAGCTCACAGGAGGATCAGCCCCAGCATTCT. Its protein product is CASSSQEDQPQHS.

The chain has TRBV29-1 and TRBJ2-1; 7 bases line up with TRBD1. Germline V gene sequence: CDR1 SQVTM, CDR2 ANQGSEA. V was clipped by 7 bases and J by 8 bases; unmatched bases: 14. The CDR3 consists of 14 residues. The CDR3 region is CSGAPQGYSYEQFF. CDR3 nucleotide sequence: TGCAGCGGAGCTCCACAGGGGTACAGCTATGAGCAGTTCTTC.

The count of this clonotype is one. V gene TRBV5-4 combines with J gene TRBJ1-5; unclear D gene. CDR3 size: 12 residues. Germline V gives CDR1 SGHNT, CDR2 YYREEE (reference sequence). The V gene lost 0 bases and the J gene lost 11 bases, with 9 bases spanning the gap. In nucleotides, the CDR3 is TGTGCCAGCAGCTTGGGGGCCGGGGCCCAGCATTTT. Amino acid sequence: CASSLGAGAQHF.

The rearrangement links TRBV5-1 to TRBJ2-6; the D is unclear. Germline values: CDR1 SGHRS, CDR2 YFSETQ. The CDR3 extends over 17 amino acids. Trimming stripped 2 bases from V and 0 bases from J, with 12 bases between. CDR3 protein: CASSFLSTNSGANVLTF. For the CDR3, the DNA is TGCGCCAGCAGCTTTTTATCTACGAACTCTGGGGCCAACGTCCTGACTTTC.

This clonotype has ten or more counts. The rearrangement uses TRBV20-1 and TRBJ2-1; TRBD2 matches 11 bases. Per the germline V gene, CDR1 is DFQATT and CDR2 is SNEGSKA (reference sequence). CDR3 length: 14 amino acids. V lost 6 bases and J lost 0; bases outside the gene matches: 1. This CDR3 reads CSAGLAGSYNEQFF. For the CDR3, the DNA is TGCAGTGCCGGACTAGCGGGCTCCTACAATGAGCAGTTCTTC.

This clonotype was seen a few times. This chain connects TRBV7-9 to TRBJ2-1, with 14 bases matching TRBD2. Germline CDR1 and CDR2: SEHNR and FQNEAQ (reference sequence). Germline trimming cut 5 bases from V and 8 bases from J; bases unmatched to any gene: 5. The CDR3 extends over 15 amino acids. The CDR3 DNA reads as TGTGCCAGCAGCCGCGGGACTAGCGGGAGCGATGAGCAGTTCTTC. Its protein product is CASSRGTSGSDEQFF.

CDR3 DNA: TGCAGTGCTAGAAGGACACTGCTTCAGCCCCAGCATTTT. The encoded protein is CSARRTLLQPQHF. The chain is built from TRBV20-1 and TRBJ1-5, with D maybe TRBD1 (5 bases). This CDR3 contains 13 residues. Per germline, CDR1 DFQATT and CDR2 SNEGSKA (reference sequence). Trimming stripped 2 bases from V and 6 bases from J, with 11 bases between.

This clonotype was detected only a few times. The V and J genes are TRBV29-1 and TRBJ1-5; D is unclear. Germline assignment: CDR1 SQVTM and CDR2 ANQGSEA. Between the trimmed V and J ends, which lost 1 base and 7 bases, there was a span of 17 bases. There are 15 residues in the CDR3. CDR3 bases: TGCAGCGTTGAAGGAAGTGGTGACACAAGGCAGCCCCAGCATTTT. This translates into CSVEGSGDTRQPQHF.

CDR3 nucleotides: TGCAGTGCTAGAGCAGGACAGGAGAATGAAAAACTGTTTTTT. Protein sequence: CSARAGQENEKLFF. This chain joins TRBV20-1 and TRBJ1-4, with 7 bases matching TRBD1. CDR3 length: 14 residues. Germline-derived CDR1 and CDR2 are DFQATT and SNEGSKA (reference sequence). V was clipped by 1 base and J by 5 bases; unmatched bases: 4.

This clonotype was detected ten times or more. This chain joins TRBV15 and TRBJ2-2; 10 positions agree with TRBD1. The CDR3 spans 16 residues. Germline trimming cut 1 base from V and 4 bases from J; bases unmatched to any gene: 3. The V gene's germline CDR1 is LNHNV and CDR2 YYDKDF (reference sequence). CDR3 in amino acids: CATSRGQGAGTGELFF. CDR3 nucleotide sequence: TGTGCCACCAGCAGAGGACAGGGGGCGGGCACCGGGGAGCTGTTTTTT.

V usage is TRBV5-4 and J usage is TRBJ2-3; D remains ambiguous. CDR1 is SGHNT, CDR2 YYREEE, per germline (reference sequence). This CDR3 is 15 amino acids long. V lost 3 bases and J lost 0, with 11 bases in between. CDR3: CASSSEPTSTDTQYF. CDR3 nucleotide sequence: TGTGCCAGCAGCTCAGAGCCTACTAGCACAGATACGCAGTATTTT.

This clonotype was detected ten times or more. V and J are TRBV15 and TRBJ1-1, with no clear D. The germline gives CDR1 LNHNV, CDR2 YYDKDF (reference sequence). This CDR3 comprises 12 residues. Trimming cost V 1 base and J 4 bases, with 4 bases left between them. CDR3 bases: TGTGCCACCAGCAGAGTGGGCACTGAAGCTTTCTTT. This translates into CATSRVGTEAFF.

V usage is TRBV13 and J usage is TRBJ2-1, with TRBD2 identical over 8 bases. CDR1 is PRHDT, CDR2 FYEKMQ, per germline (reference sequence). Unmatched junction bases numbered 6, after V lost 4 bases and J lost 7 bases. This CDR3 contains 14 residues. Here the CDR3 DNA reads TGTGCCAGCAGCTCCCGCGGGGGGTCAAATGAGCAGTTCTTC. Amino acid sequence: CASSSRGGSNEQFF.

This clonotype has a handful of counts. The V call is TRBV6-2 or TRBV6-3, the J call TRBJ2-7; D is ambiguous. From germline, CDR1 is MNHEY and CDR2 SVGEGT. V was shortened by 6 bases and J by 0 bases, with 6 bases between the two germline ends. This CDR3 contains 12 residues. CDR3 in DNA: TGTGCCAGCAGCACAATCTCCTACGAGCAGTACTTC. As protein: CASSTISYEQYF.

This chain uses TRBV4-1 with TRBJ1-1; TRBD1 agrees at 8 bases. CDR1 is MGHRA, CDR2 YSYEKL, per germline. The V and J ends lost 0 bases and 5 bases, in that order; junction bases with no gene match: 5. This CDR3 contains 15 residues. CDR3 sequence (DNA): TGCGCCAGCAGCCAAGAGCAGGGGGCTGGGACTGAAGCTTTCTTT. Translated, it gives CASSQEQGAGTEAFF.

The rearrangement joins TRBV12-3 or TRBV12-4 to TRBJ1-1; D is undetermined. The CDR3 is 12 amino acids. Between the trimmed V and J ends, which lost 3 bases and 6 bases, there was a span of 8 bases. CDR3 DNA: TGTGCCAGCAGTTTTGGAAGTTCTGAAGCTTTCTTT. It specifies CASSFGSSEAFF.

The sample holds many counts of this clonotype. The chain uses TRBV10-3 and TRBJ2-2; D might be TRBD1 (6 bases). Trimming stripped 10 bases from V and 4 bases from J, with 13 bases between. Germline loops: CDR1 ENHRY, CDR2 SYGVKD. This CDR3 is 13 amino acids long. Written as DNA, the CDR3 is TGTGCCACCTTAGGACAGAGCACCGGGGAGCTGTTTTTT. This translates into CATLGQSTGELFF.

Comments on this clonotype: Germline and junction disagree at one end, which may indicate a read error. This rearrangement joins TRBV10-3 to TRBJ1-5; D may be TRBD1 (5 bases). CDR3 size: 15 residues. Germline CDR1 reads ENHRY; CDR2 reads SYGVKD. The CDR3 spells CAISRDRRLNQAQHF. DNA of the CDR3: TGTGCCATCAGCAGGGACCGCCGCCTCAATCAGGCCCAGCATTTT.

This clonotype occurred many times. The rearrangement joins TRBV5-1 to TRBJ2-3, with D uncertain. Germline V gene sequence: CDR1 SGHRS, CDR2 YFSETQ. The CDR3 spans 17 residues. Trimming stripped 0 bases from V and 1 base from J, with 15 bases between. CDR3 DNA sequence: TGCGCCAGCAGCTTGGAGGGCCGGCTAGAAGGCACAGATACGCAGTATTTT. This gives the protein CASSLEGRLEGTDTQYF.

This clonotype came up a few times. This rearrangement joins TRBV5-1 to TRBJ2-2; maybe TRBD1 (6 bases). The length of the CDR3 is 14 residues. Germline V gives CDR1 SGHRS, CDR2 YFSETQ. V was clipped by 5 bases and J by 3 bases, with 11 bases between them. CDR3 sequence: CASSSDRYTGELFF. The CDR3 DNA reads TGCGCCAGCAGTTCGGACAGATACACCGGGGAGCTGTTTTTT.

This clonotype was observed many times. The rearrangement links TRBV3-1 to TRBJ2-2; D is unresolved. Deletions cut 0 bases from V and 7 bases from J, with 6 bases between. The CDR3 covers 13 residues. The germline gives CDR1 LGHDT, CDR2 YNNKEL (reference sequence). The CDR3 DNA follows: TGTGCCAGCAGCCAAGATCTAATCGGGGAGCTGTTTTTT. Translated, it gives CASSQDLIGELFF.

This clonotype occurred a few times. This chain joins TRBV29-1 and TRBJ1-2; possibly TRBD1 for D (5 bases). The germline V gene has CDR1 SQVTM and CDR2 ANQGSEA. The V and J ends lost 4 bases and 6 bases respectively, with 15 bases between them. CDR3 length equals 13 residues. The CDR3 sequence is CSVALGEANGYTF. Here the CDR3 DNA reads TGCAGCGTTGCTTTGGGGGAGGCAAATGGCTACACCTTC.